This T cell receptor (beta chain) was captured in a study of shared clonotypes between healthy human individuals. This clone was observed a handful of times. Its target is not known. Study results and caveats: Estimated clonotype richness was generally higher in naive than memory subsets.

Several immunoSEQ plates held equal portions of the genomic DNA taken from each subset. Generated by immunoSEQ multiplex PCR, the TCRdb table keeps only in-frame clones and is missing some. The data hold approximately 2,000,000 clones, with around 93% observed a single time. Naive CD8 isolation took CD45RO-negative cells positively selected for CCR7 and excluded terminally differentiated effector memory CD45RA+ cells. This receptor was identified in a man younger than 35 in good health. Some clones in this sample may be carry-over from other donors' samples. Sequencing was performed on naive CD8+ T cells from PBMCs.

In DNA, the CDR3 is TGTGCCAGCAGTGGTGCGGACAGATTAAGCTACACCTTC. This encodes CASSGADRLSYTF. This chain connects TRBV2 to TRBJ1-2; D is possibly TRBD1 (6 bases). The V gene lost 4 bases and the J gene lost 9 bases, with 15 bases spanning the gap. This CDR3 is built from 13 residues. Looked up from germline, CDR1 is SNHLY and CDR2 is FYNNEI.